These T cell receptor beta chains were read from a single sample in a study of T-cell reconstitution after alpha-beta-depleted transplantation in children. Each CDR3 protein is one row after TCRdb ran MiXCR on the PCR reads. The table records roughly 400,000 distinct CDR3 sequences, about 40% of them present only once. The sample was PBMCs, taken before TCRalphabeta/CD19-depleted stem cell transplant. The receptors stem from a girl aged 2-10 years with aplastic anemia, due to receive a stem cell transplant. Both conserved end residues are part of each CDR3. The D gene is left open where the match is weak. Where a row states a size, it is once, few, many or the class of an expanded clone; other rows omit it.

D gene: TRBD2
J gene: TRBJ2-1
V gene: TRBV15
clone size: -
CDR3 DNA: TGTGCCACCGCGGGAGCGGGAGGATTGTCCTACAATGAGCAGTTCTTC
CDR3 protein: CATAGAGGLSYNEQFF

D gene: TRBD1
J gene: TRBJ1-4
V gene: TRBV4-1
clone size: -
CDR3 DNA: TGCGCCAGCAGCCAGCGACAGGGAACGATCGGGAATGAAAAACTGTTTTTT
CDR3 protein: CASSQRQGTIGNEKLFF

D gene: -
J gene: TRBJ2-2
V gene: TRBV6-1
clone size: -
CDR3 DNA: TGTGCCAGCAGCCCCGTGGGGGGTCGAAAAACCGGGGAGCTGTTTTTT
CDR3 protein: CASSPVGGRKTGELFF

D gene: -
J gene: TRBJ1-4
V gene: TRBV10-1
clone size: -
CDR3 DNA: TGCGCCAGCCTCACGCCCGGGGTTTGTAAAGAAAAACTGTTTTTT
CDR3 protein: CASLTPGVCKEKLFF

D gene: -
J gene: TRBJ2-6
V gene: TRBV7-3
clone size: few
CDR3 DNA: TGTGCCAGCAGCTCCGGACGGATTTCTGGGGCCAACGTCCTGACTTTC
CDR3 protein: CASSSGRISGANVLTF

D gene: -
J gene: TRBJ2-3
V gene: TRBV5-1
clone size: few
CDR3 DNA: TGCGCCAGCAGGATGTCGGAGGGCCGGGTAGATACGCAGTATTTT
CDR3 protein: CASRMSEGRVDTQYF

D gene: TRBD1
J gene: TRBJ1-1
V gene: TRBV5-1
clone size: -
CDR3 DNA: TGCGCCAGCAGCTTGATCAGGGGGATGAACACTGAAGCTTTCTTT
CDR3 protein: CASSLIRGMNTEAFF

D gene: -
J gene: TRBJ2-1
V gene: TRBV6-1
clone size: -
CDR3 DNA: TGTGCCAGCAGTCCGAGCAGGGGCGGTTACAATGAGCAGTTCTTC
CDR3 protein: CASSPSRGGYNEQFF

D gene: TRBD1
J gene: TRBJ2-7
V gene: TRBV29-1
clone size: few
CDR3 DNA: TGCAGCGTTCTCCGGGACAGGGACTACGAGCAGTACTTC
CDR3 protein: CSVLRDRDYEQYF

D gene: -
J gene: TRBJ2-1
V gene: TRBV5-1
clone size: few
CDR3 DNA: TGCGCCAGCAGCCCCTACGCTGTCAATGAGCAGTTCTTC
CDR3 protein: CASSPYAVNEQFF

D gene: -
J gene: TRBJ2-1
V gene: TRBV9
clone size: many
CDR3 DNA: TGTGCCAGCAGCGTAGGGGGGGTTCCACCGAATGAGCAGTTCTTC
CDR3 protein: CASSVGGVPPNEQFF